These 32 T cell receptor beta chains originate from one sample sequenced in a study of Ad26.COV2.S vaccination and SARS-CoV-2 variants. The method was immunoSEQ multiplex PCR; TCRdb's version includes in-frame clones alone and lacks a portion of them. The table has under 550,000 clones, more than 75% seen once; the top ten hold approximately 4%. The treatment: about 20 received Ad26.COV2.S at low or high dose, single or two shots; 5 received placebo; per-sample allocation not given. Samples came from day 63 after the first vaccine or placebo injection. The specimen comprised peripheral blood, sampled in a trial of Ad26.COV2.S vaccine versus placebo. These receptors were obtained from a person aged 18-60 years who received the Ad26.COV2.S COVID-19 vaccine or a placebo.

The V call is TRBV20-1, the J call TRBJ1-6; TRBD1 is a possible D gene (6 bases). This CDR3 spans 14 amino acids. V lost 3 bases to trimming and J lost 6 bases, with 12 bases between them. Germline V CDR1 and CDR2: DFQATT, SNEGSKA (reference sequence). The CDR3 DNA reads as TGCAGTGCTAGTGAGGACAGCTCTAATTCACCCCTCCACTTT. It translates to CSASEDSSNSPLHF.

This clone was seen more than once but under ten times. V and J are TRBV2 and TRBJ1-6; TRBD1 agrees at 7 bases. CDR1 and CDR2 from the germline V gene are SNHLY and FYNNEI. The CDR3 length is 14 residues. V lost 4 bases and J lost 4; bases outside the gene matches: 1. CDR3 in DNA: TGTGCCAGCAGTGGCAGGGGGTATAATTCACCCCTCCACTTT. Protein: CASSGRGYNSPLHF.

The CDR3 region has the DNA TGTGCCAGCAGCTACCAGGCGGGGACGGAGACCCAGTACTTC. Translated, it gives CASSYQAGTETQYF. V is TRBV27 and J is TRBJ2-5; possibly TRBD2 for D (6 bases). The V gene lost 6 bases and the J gene lost 5 bases, with 16 bases spanning the gap. Looked up from germline, CDR1 is MNHEY and CDR2 is SMNVEV (reference sequence). CDR3 length equals 14 residues.

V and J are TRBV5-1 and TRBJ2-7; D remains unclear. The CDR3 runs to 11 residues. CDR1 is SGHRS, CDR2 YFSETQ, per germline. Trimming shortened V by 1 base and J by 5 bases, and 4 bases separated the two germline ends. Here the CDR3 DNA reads TGCGCCAGCAGCTTGAACCACGAGCAGTACTTC. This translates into CASSLNHEQYF.

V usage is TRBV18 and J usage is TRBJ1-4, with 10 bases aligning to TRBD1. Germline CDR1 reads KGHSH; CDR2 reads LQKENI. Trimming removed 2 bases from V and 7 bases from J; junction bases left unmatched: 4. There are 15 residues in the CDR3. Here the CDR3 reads CASSPKTGGPEKLFF. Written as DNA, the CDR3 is TGTGCCAGCTCACCAAAGACAGGGGGCCCTGAAAAACTGTTTTTT.

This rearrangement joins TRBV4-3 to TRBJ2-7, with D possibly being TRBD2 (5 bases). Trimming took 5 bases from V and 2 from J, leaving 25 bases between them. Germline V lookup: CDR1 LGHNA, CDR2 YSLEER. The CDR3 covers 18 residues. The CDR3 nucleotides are TGCGCCAGCAGCTCCTCCATCTCCCGGAGCCTCGGGGCCTACGAGCAGTACTTC. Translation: CASSSSISRSLGAYEQYF.

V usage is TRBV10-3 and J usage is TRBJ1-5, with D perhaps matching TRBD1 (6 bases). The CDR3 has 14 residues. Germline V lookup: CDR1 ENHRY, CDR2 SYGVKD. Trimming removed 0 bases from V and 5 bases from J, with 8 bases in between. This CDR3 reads CAISESTGDQPQHF. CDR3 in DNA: TGTGCCATCAGTGAGTCGACAGGTGATCAGCCCCAGCATTTT.

CDR3 in DNA: TGTGCCAGCAGTGACAGGGGATCCTCCTACGAGCAGTACTTC. This sequence encodes CASSDRGSSYEQYF. The V call is TRBV27, the J call TRBJ2-7, with 8 bases identical to TRBD1. J lost 0 bases, V lost 5 bases, and 3 bases had no gene match. CDR3 length equals 14 residues. Per the germline V gene, CDR1 is MNHEY and CDR2 is SMNVEV (reference sequence).

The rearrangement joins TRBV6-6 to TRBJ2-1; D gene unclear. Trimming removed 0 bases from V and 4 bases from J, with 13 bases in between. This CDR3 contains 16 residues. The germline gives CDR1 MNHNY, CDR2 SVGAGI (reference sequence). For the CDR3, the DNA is TGTGCCAGCAGTTACTCGTACTTAGGACCGTACAATGAGCAGTTCTTC. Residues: CASSYSYLGPYNEQFF.

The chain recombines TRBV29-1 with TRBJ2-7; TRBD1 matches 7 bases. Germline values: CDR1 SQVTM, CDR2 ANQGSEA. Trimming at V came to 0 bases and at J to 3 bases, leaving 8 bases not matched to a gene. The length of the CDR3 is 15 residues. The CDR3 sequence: CSVEDISSGGYEQYF. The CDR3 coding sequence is TGCAGCGTTGAAGATATATCGTCAGGGGGCTACGAGCAGTACTTC.

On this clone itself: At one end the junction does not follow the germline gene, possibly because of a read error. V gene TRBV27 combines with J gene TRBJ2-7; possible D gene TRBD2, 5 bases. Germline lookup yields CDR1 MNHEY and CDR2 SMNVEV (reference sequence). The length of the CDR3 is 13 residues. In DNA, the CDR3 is TGTGCCAGCAGTCTATCACGGGGTTACGAGCAGTACTTC. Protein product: CASSLSRGYEQYF.

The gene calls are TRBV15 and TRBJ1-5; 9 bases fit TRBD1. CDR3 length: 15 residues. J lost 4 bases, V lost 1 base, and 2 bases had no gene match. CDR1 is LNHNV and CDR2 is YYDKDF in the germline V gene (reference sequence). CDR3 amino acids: CATSRADRGNQPQHF. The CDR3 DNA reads TGTGCCACCAGCAGAGCAGACAGGGGGAATCAGCCCCAGCATTTT. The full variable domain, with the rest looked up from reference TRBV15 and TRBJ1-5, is DAMVIQNPRYQVTQFGKPVTLSCSQTLNHNVMYWYQQKSSQAPKLLFHYYDKDFNNEADTPDNFQSRRPNTSFCFLDIRSPGLGDTAMYLCATSRADRGNQPQHFGDGTRLSIL.

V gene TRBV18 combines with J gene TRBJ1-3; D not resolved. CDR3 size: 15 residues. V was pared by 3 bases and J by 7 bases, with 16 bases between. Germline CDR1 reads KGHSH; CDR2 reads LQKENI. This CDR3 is CASSPSGVSRNTIYF. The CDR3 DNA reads TGTGCCAGCTCACCGTCCGGGGTCTCACGGAACACCATATATTTT. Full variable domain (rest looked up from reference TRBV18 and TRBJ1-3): NAGVMQNPRHLVRRRGQEARLRCSPMKGHSHVYWYRQLPEEGLKFMVYLQKENIIDESGMPKERFSAEFPKEGPSILRIQQVVRGDSAAYFCASSPSGVSRNTIYFGEGSWLTVV.

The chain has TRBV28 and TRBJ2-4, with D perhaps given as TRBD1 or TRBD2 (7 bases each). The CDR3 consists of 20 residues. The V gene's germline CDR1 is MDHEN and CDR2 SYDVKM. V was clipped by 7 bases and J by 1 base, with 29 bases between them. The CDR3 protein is CASKGVRGDRRTGAKNIQYF. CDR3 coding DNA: TGTGCCAGCAAAGGGGTCCGGGGGGACAGACGAACCGGCGCCAAAAACATTCAGTACTTC. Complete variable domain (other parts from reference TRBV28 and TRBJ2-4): DVKVTQSSRYLVKRTGEKVFLECVQDMDHENMFWYRQDPGLGLRLIYFSYDVKMKEKGDIPEGYSVSREKKERFSLILESASTNQTSMYLCASKGVRGDRRTGAKNIQYFGAGTRLSVL.

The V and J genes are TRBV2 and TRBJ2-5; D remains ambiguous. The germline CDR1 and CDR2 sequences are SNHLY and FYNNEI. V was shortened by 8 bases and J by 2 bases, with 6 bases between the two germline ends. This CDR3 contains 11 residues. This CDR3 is CASELQETQYF. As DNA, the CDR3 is TGTGCCAGCGAGTTGCAAGAGACCCAGTACTTC.

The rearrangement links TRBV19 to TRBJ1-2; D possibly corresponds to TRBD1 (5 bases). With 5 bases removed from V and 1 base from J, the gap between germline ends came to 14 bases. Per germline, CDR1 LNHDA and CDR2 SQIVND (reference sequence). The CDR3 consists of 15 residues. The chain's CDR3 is CASSPGTRGNYGYTF. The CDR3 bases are TGTGCCAGTAGTCCCGGTACGAGGGGTAACTATGGCTACACCTTC.

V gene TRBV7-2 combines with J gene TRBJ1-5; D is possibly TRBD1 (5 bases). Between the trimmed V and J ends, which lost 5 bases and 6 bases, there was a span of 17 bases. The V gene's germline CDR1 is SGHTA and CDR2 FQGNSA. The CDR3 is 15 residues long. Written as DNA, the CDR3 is TGTGCCAGCAGCCTCACCCCAGGGCGGGTTCAGCCCCAGCATTTT. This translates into CASSLTPGRVQPQHF.

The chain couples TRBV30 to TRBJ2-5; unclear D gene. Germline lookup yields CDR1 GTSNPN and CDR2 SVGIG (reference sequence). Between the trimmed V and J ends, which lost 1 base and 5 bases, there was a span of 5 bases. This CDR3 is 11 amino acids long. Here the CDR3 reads CAWSEKETQYF. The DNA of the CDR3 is TGTGCCTGGAGTGAAAAGGAGACCCAGTACTTC.

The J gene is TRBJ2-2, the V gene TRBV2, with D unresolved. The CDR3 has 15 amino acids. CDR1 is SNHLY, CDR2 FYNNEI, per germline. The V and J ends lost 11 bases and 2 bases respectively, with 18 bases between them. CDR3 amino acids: CASQKDGRNTGELFF. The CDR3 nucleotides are TGTGCCTCTCAAAAGGACGGTAGAAACACCGGGGAGCTGTTTTTT.

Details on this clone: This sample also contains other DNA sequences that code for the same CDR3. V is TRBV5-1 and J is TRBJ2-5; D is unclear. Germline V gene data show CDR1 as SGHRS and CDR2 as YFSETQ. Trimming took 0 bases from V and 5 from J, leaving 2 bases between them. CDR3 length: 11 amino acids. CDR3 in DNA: TGCGCCAGCAGCTTGGCGGAGACCCAGTACTTC. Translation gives CASSLAETQYF.

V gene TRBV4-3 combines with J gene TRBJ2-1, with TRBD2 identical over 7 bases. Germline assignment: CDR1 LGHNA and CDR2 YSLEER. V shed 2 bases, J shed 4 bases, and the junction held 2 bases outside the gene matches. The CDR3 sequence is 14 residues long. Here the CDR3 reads CASSQSGAYNEQFF. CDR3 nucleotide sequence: TGCGCCAGCAGCCAAAGCGGGGCTTACAATGAGCAGTTCTTC.

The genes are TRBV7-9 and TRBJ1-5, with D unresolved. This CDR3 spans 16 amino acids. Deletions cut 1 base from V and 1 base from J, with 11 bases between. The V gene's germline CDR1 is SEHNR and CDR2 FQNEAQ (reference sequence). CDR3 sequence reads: CASSLGAGYSNQPQHF. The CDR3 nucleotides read TGTGCCAGCAGCTTAGGCGCGGGGTACAGCAATCAGCCCCAGCATTTT.

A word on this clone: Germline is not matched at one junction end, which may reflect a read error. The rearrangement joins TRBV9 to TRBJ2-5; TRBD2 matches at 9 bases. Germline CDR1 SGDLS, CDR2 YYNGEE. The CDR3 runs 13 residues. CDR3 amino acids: CASSVTSGWEPNF. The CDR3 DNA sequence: TGTGCCAGCAGCGTAACTAGCGGGTGGGAACCAAACTTC.

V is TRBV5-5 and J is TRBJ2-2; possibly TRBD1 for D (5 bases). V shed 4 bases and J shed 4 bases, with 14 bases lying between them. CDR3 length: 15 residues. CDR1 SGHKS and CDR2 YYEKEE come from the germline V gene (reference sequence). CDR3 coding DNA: TGTGCCAGCAGCAGGGGCCAGGGCCCCACCGGGGAGCTGTTTTTT. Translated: CASSRGQGPTGELFF.

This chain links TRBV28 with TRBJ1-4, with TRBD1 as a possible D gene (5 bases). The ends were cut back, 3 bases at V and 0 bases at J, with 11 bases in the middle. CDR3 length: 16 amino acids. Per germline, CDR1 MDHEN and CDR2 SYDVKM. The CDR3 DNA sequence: TGTGCCAGCAGTTTTTTGACAGAACCAACTAATGAAAAACTGTTTTTT. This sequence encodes CASSFLTEPTNEKLFF.

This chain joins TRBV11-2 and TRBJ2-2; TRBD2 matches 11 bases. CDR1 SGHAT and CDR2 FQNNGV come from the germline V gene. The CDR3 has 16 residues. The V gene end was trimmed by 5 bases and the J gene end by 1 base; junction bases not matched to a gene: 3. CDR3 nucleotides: TGTGCCAGCAGCGACGGACTAGCGGGGAACACCGGGGAGCTGTTTTTT. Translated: CASSDGLAGNTGELFF.

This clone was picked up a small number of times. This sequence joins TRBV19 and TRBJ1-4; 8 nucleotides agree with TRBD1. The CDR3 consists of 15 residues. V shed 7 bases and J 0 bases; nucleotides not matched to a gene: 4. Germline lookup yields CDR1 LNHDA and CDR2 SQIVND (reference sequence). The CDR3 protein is CASTPGGSTNEKLFF. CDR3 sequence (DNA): TGTGCCAGTACCCCAGGGGGCTCAACTAATGAAAAACTGTTTTTT.

DNA of the CDR3: TGCGCCAGCAGCTTGGATCTCCGCGGGACCAAAAACATTCAGTACTTC. Translated: CASSLDLRGTKNIQYF. The chain has TRBV5-1 and TRBJ2-4, with a weak D call TRBD2 (6 bases). The V gene lost 0 bases and the J gene lost 2 bases, with 12 bases spanning the gap. The length of the CDR3 is 16 residues. The germline V gene has CDR1 SGHRS and CDR2 YFSETQ.

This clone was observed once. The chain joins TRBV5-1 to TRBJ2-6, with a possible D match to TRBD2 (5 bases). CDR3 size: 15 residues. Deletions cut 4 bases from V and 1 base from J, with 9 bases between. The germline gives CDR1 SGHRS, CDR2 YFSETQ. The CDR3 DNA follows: TGCGCCAGCAGCGAAAGAGGGTCTGGGGCCAACGTCCTGACTTTC. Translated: CASSERGSGANVLTF.

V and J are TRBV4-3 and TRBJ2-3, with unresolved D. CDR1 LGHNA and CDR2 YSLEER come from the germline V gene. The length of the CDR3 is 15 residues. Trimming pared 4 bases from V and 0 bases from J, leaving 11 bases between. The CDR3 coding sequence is TGCGCCAGCAGCCCACAGCTATCTAGCACAGATACGCAGTATTTT. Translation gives CASSPQLSSTDTQYF.

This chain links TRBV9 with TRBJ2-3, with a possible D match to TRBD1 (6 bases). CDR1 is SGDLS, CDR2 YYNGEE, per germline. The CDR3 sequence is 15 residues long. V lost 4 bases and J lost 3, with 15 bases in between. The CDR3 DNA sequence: TGTGCCAGCAGCAAATACTCTCAGGGGACAGATACGCAGTATTTT. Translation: CASSKYSQGTDTQYF.

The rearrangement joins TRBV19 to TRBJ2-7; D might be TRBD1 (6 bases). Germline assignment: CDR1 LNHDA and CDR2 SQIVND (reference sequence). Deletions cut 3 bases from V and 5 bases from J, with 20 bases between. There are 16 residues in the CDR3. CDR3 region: CASSIGMAQGKDEQYF. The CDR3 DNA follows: TGTGCCAGTAGTATTGGAATGGCACAGGGCAAGGACGAGCAGTACTTC. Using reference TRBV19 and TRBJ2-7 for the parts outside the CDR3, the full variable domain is DGGITQSPKYLFRKEGQNVTLSCEQNLNHDAMYWYRQDPGQGLRLIYYSQIVNDFQKGDIAEGYSVSREKKESFPLTVTSAQKNPTAFYLCASSIGMAQGKDEQYFGPGTRLTVT.